Below, 9 T cell receptor beta chains from the same sample are listed, as sequenced in a study of T cells in Graves' hyperthyroidism and ophthalmopathy. The TCR beta CDR3 regions underwent amplification using RNA transcripts as the source. HTBI primers were employed in a first-round RT-PCR of the TCR CDR3. From the multiplex PCR reads, TCRdb called clonotypes with MiXCR, one entry per CDR3 protein. This sample has about 360,000 distinct CDR3 sequences, with less than 15% found just once. Specimen: blood. Receptors originate from a man aged 25-40 years with Graves' hyperthyroidism that later progressed to Graves' ophthalmopathy.

This clonotype was detected ten times or more. The DNA of the CDR3 is TGTGCCAGCAGCTTCGGGACACTGAGCTCCTACAATGAGCAGTTCTTC. Translated, it gives CASSFGTLSSYNEQFF. V is TRBV11-2 and J is TRBJ2-1; a possible D gene is TRBD1 (6 bases). This CDR3 region has 16 residues. CDR1 is SGHAT, CDR2 FQNNGV, per germline. The V end lost 3 bases, the J end lost 0 bases, and 12 bases lay between the germline ends.

This clonotype was seen only a few times. This chain connects TRBV30 to TRBJ2-7; D ambiguous. CDR1 is GTSNPN, CDR2 SVGIG, per germline (reference sequence). The CDR3 loop spans 12 amino acids. V was pared by 2 bases and J by 2 bases, with 7 bases between. Here the CDR3 reads CAWSPGPYEQYF. As DNA, the CDR3 is TGTGCCTGGAGTCCCGGACCCTACGAGCAGTACTTC.

The chain's CDR3 is CASSAHRGPGNTIYF. In DNA form, the CDR3 reads TGTGCCAGCAGCGCACACAGGGGGCCTGGAAACACCATATATTTT. J is TRBJ1-3 and V is TRBV7-2, with TRBD1 matching over 9 bases. From germline, CDR1 is SGHTA and CDR2 FQGNSA. Trimming removed 5 bases from V and 2 bases from J; junction bases left unmatched: 4. The CDR3 length is 15 residues.

This clonotype was found a few times. V gene TRBV24-1 combines with J gene TRBJ1-3; no definite D call. This CDR3 is built from 17 residues. Germline loops: CDR1 KGHDR, CDR2 SFDVKD. Trimming removed 2 bases from V and 0 bases from J, with 13 bases in between. The CDR3: CATSDSPTTASGNTIYF. The CDR3 nucleotides are TGTGCCACCAGTGATTCCCCCACCACCGCCTCTGGAAACACCATATATTTT.

The sample holds many counts of this clonotype. V is TRBV5-5 and J is TRBJ1-2; D perhaps matches TRBD1 (5 bases). This CDR3 is built from 14 residues. V lost 4 bases, J lost 5 bases, and 15 bases lay in between. Germline CDR1 SGHKS, CDR2 YYEKEE (reference sequence). The CDR3 here is CASSPDSGGYGYTF. In nucleotides, the CDR3 is TGTGCCAGCAGCCCCGATTCGGGGGGGTATGGCTACACCTTC.

This clonotype turned up a few times. The chain carries TRBV5-1 and TRBJ1-5; 7 bases align to TRBD1. The V gene's germline CDR1 is SGHRS and CDR2 YFSETQ. V dropped 4 bases and J dropped 4; count of bases not matched to a gene: 8. This CDR3 has 15 residues. Written as DNA, the CDR3 is TGCGCCAGCAGCACCGGGACAGAATATAATCAGCCCCAGCATTTT. It yields the protein CASSTGTEYNQPQHF.

In this sample, this clonotype turned up a few times. The chain has TRBV27 and TRBJ1-6; D call uncertain. Germline lookup yields CDR1 MNHEY and CDR2 SMNVEV (reference sequence). Trimming shortened V by 5 bases and J by 6 bases, and 8 bases separated the two germline ends. There are 13 residues in the CDR3. As DNA, the CDR3 is TGTGCCAGCAGTGCTCGGACTAATTCACCCCTCCACTTT. It is translated as CASSARTNSPLHF.

The chain employs TRBV24-1 and TRBJ2-2; weak D call: TRBD1 (6 bases). Germline V lookup: CDR1 KGHDR, CDR2 SFDVKD. Trimming took 3 bases from V and 5 from J, leaving 9 bases between them. The CDR3 consists of 14 residues. CDR3 in DNA: TGTGCCACCAGTGATCCTACAGGGACCGGGGAGCTGTTTTTT. Residues: CATSDPTGTGELFF.

As regards this clonotype: A much larger clone lies one base from this, so it may be a read error. Since no conserved phenylalanine or tryptophan closes the CDR3, a read error is the likely cause. V gene TRBV11-3 combines with J gene TRBJ2-4, with D unresolved. Germline-derived CDR1 and CDR2 are SGHNT and YENEEA. CDR3 size: 16 residues. V dropped 3 bases and J dropped 0 bases, with 12 bases sitting between them. In DNA form, the CDR3 reads TGTGCCAGCAGCTTGGACGGGTTCATAGCCAAAAACATTCAGTACTCC. Its protein product is CASSLDGFIAKNIQYS.